Listed below are T cell receptor beta chains from one sample, sequenced in a study of blood T cells in healthy people across ages. From the 5' RACE reads, TCRdb called clonotypes with MiXCR, one entry per CDR3 protein. The data contain approximately 780,000 distinct CDR3 sequences, more than 25% of them singletons. These same data were also listed under a study on T cells of mothers and their children.

Sequencing was carried out using blood. Every receptor here comes from a boy between 10 and 17 years old in good health. CDR3s include the opening cysteine and the closing phenylalanine or tryptophan. D genes are given only for firm matches. Where a row states a size, it is once, few, many or the class of an expanded clone; other rows omit it.

V gene	J gene	clone size	D gene	CDR3 protein	CDR3 DNA
TRBV19	TRBJ2-5	NA	TRBD2	CASSLGLVTEETQYF	TGTGCCAGTAGCCTGGGACTAGTCACGGAGGAGACCCAGTACTTC
TRBV11-1	TRBJ2-7	few	TRBD1	CASSSDRERFSYEQYF	TGTGCCAGCAGCTCAGACAGGGAGCGTTTCTCCTACGAGCAGTACTTC
TRBV20-1	TRBJ2-7	many	NA	CSATYGTGTLSSYEQYF	TGCAGTGCTACTTACGGAACCGGGACCTTGAGCTCCTACGAGCAGTACTTC
TRBV9	TRBJ1-6	NA	TRBD1	CASSVGTGIENSPLHF	TGTGCCAGCAGCGTCGGGACAGGGATTGAAAATTCACCCCTCCACTTT
TRBV19	TRBJ2-3	few	NA	CASSTLPGAGTQYF	TGTGCCAGTAGTACCCTGCCTGGGGCTGGGACGCAGTATTTT
TRBV3-1	TRBJ1-2	NA	NA	CASSSRGYGYTF	TGTGCCAGCAGCTCCCGGGGCTATGGCTACACCTTC
TRBV20-1	TRBJ2-5	many	NA	CSAQPRLGDQETQYF	TGCAGTGCTCAACCACGATTGGGCGACCAAGAGACCCAGTACTTC
TRBV24-1	TRBJ2-1	NA	TRBD2	CATSDLNSGGRSSYNEQFF	TGTGCCACCAGTGATTTGAATAGCGGGGGCCGGAGCTCCTACAATGAGCAGTTCTTC
TRBV6-5	TRBJ2-5	NA	TRBD1	CASSTGARRETQYF	TGTGCCAGCTCAACAGGGGCCCGACGAGAGACCCAGTACTTC
TRBV5-1	TRBJ2-5	few	NA	CASSFPGLEETQYF	TGCGCCAGCAGCTTCCCGGGACTGGAAGAGACCCAGTACTTC
TRBV29-1	TRBJ2-3	NA	NA	CSVARVGYNEQFF	TGCAGCGTTGCAAGGGTAGGGTACAATGAGCAGTTCTTT
TRBV5-1	TRBJ2-5	few	TRBD2	CASSLPTFLAGELQETQYF	TGCGCCAGCAGCTTGCCGACCTTCCTAGCGGGGGAACTCCAAGAGACCCAGTACTTC
TRBV5-1	TRBJ1-1	NA	NA	CASSRSQGGTEAFF	TGCGCCAGCAGCCGCTCACAGGGAGGCACTGAAGCTTTCTTT
TRBV5-1	TRBJ2-6	few	TRBD1	CASSQGTGGSGANVLAF	TGCGCCAGCAGCCAGGGGACAGGGGGCTCTGGGGCCAACGTCCTGGCTTTC
TRBV4-1	TRBJ1-3	few	NA	CASSQDRASGNTIYF	TGCGCCAGCAGCCAAGATCGGGCCTCTGGAAACACCATATATTTT
TRBV3-1	TRBJ2-1	NA	TRBD2	CASSQVTSGGLTPYNEQFF	TGTGCCAGCAGCCAAGTTACTAGCGGGGGCCTCACCCCCTACAATGAGCAGTTCTTC
TRBV6-5	TRBJ1-4	few	TRBD1	CASSYGQGVVEKLFF	TGTGCCAGCAGTTACGGACAGGGGGTGGTTGAAAAACTGTTTTTT
TRBV7-2	TRBJ1-6	once	NA	CASSLRPNYNSPLHF	TGTGCCAGCAGCTTACGGCCCAACTATAATTCACCCCTCCACTTT
TRBV6-5	TRBJ2-7	NA	TRBD2	CASSYTSGGTLSYEQYF	TGTGCCAGCAGTTATACTAGCGGGGGGACGTTATCCTACGAGCAGTACTTC